Included here is one TCR beta chain sequence, with context. Its binding antigen is unknown. Base qualities are not at hand, and no much larger clone is one base apart. The donors were healthy, HIV-negative adults with no recently reported acute infections or vaccinations. All donors were Caucasian adults living in Nashville, Tennessee, USA. Magnetic negative selection was used to enrich CD4+ T cells, after which naive cells were positively selected on CD45RA and the negative fraction became the memory subset. Blood was collected by leukapheresis, and PBMCs were isolated by Ficoll-Histopaque density gradient centrifugation and then cryopreserved in liquid nitrogen vapor phase. Analytical flow cytometry was used to check the purity and quantity of each magnetically sorted T cell population. From each sorted fraction, genomic DNA was isolated and quantified by UV absorbance on a Nanodrop 2000c. Using the deep immunoSEQ assay, TCR CDR3 regions were amplified from genomic DNA by multiplex PCR. Genomic DNA extracted from each cell subset was distributed evenly over all wells of several immunoSEQ 96-well plates, and each plate served as one replicate. For sorted subsets, roughly 0.2 ug genomic DNA, equal to about 30,000 T cell genomes, was loaded into each replicate PCR. The purified libraries were quantified using a Qubit 3.0 fluorometer, sized with a Bioanalyzer 2100, and then quantified again using the KAPA Library Quantification kit. A separate single-read 150-cycle Illumina NextSeq 550 flow cell was used to sequence each immunoSEQ 96-well plate. Concerning the study's data processing: The immunoSEQ output contained only junctional sequences without quality scores, so filtering could not match that applied to full-length reads. To assign V/J genes and CDR3, sequences were annotated using PyIR, a Python wrapper for IgBLAST v1.9, with IMGT germline references. Reads with weak V/J assignments (E-value above 1e-6), missing CDR3, stop codons, out-of-frame junctions, or ambiguous translated residues were removed. A V3J clonotype was defined by an identical inferred V gene, J gene, and CDR3 amino acid sequence. Percentage overlap between repertoires was calculated by dividing the number of shared unique clonotypes by the size of the smaller repertoire. Repertoire richness was assessed with RTK rarefaction, the Chao1 estimator, and Recon v2.1 estimates of unobserved clonotypes. Generation probabilities for all TCRbeta clonotypes obtained by the gDNA method from several donors were computed using OLGA. Imported from immuneACCESS, the table was reduced by TCRdb to in-frame sequences with V and J called. These copies leave out some clones; in studies compared against another copy, an unresolved V gene accounts for under half, and the cause of the remainder is not known. V and J calls and clone size are copied from that table; D and trimming were computed from the DNA. Counted in this sample were some 1,100,000 clones; 78% of them appeared once. The ten largest clonotypes hold about 0.52% of the sample.

The CDR3, from cysteine to phenylalanine, totals 17 residues. The DNA shown is the 51-base CDR3, in frame from base 1. Trimming accounts for 5 bases at V and 4 bases at J, while the number of junction bases matched to no gene is 15. The germline V gene sets CDR1 to SGHRS and CDR2 to YFSETQ. This sample was taken from a study of shared clonotypes between healthy human individuals (TCRdb year 2020). The study in broad terms: The cohort included three men and a couple of women between 18 and 49 years of age. Different laboratories and diverse techniques were used to prepare libraries and sequence TCR repertoires, to increase sequencing depth and limit assay-specific biases. The study deeply sequenced blood TCR repertoires of about 5 healthy adults to estimate repertoire size and the extent of clonotype sharing between individuals. For each donor, three plates each were used for CD4 naive and CD4 memory, two plates were used for CD8 naive, and one plate was used for CD8 memory. Between about 0.94 and 10 billion PBMCs per donor were obtained by leukapheresis. Broader findings and caveats from the paper: Sampling was restricted to blood, and TCR repertoires in tissues likely differ from the TCR repertoires found in blood. Based on pairwise subsampling, the degree of clonotype sharing among donors was expected to be affected by sequencing depth. The small number of donors limited the genetic and exposure-history diversity represented. Even with the large sequencing depth, rarefaction of the sorted-subset datasets indicated that sequencing was incomplete. Compared with non-shared clonotypes, the clonotypes found in all four sorted-subset donors had higher generation probabilities. Naive subsets generally had larger estimated clonotype richness than memory subsets did. Across a few donors, 4.5% to 6.5% of naive CD4, 3% to 4% of naive CD8, under 2.5% of memory CD4, and around 0.4% of memory CD8 clonotypes were shared.

The chain is assembled from TRBV5-1 and TRBJ2-5; TRBD2 lines up with 9 middle nucleotides. This TCR was sampled from a man aged 18-30 years in good health. Some clones in this sample may be carry-over from other donors' samples. Specimen: memory CD4+ T cells from PBMCs. The sample's cell subset or site label, decoded: CD45RA-negative fraction. The bases are TGCGCCAGCAGTCCTACCCCTGTGCGGGAGGGCCTAGAGACCCAGTACTTC. The translation is CASSPTPVREGLETQYF.